This T cell receptor beta chain stems from a study of cytomegalovirus exposure and HLA in healthy donors. Clones were sequenced by immunoSEQ multiplex PCR, and TCRdb holds only the in-frame ones, with some missing. The table includes 200,000 or so clones, over 80% detected once. V gave up 5 bases and J gave up 1 base; unmatched junction bases: 9. The germline CDR1 and CDR2 sequences are SGHTA and FQGTGA. The length of the CDR3 is 16 residues. Sequencing was performed on PBMCs. The chain carries TRBV7-3 and TRBJ1-1; 8 bases are shared with TRBD1. This sequence was found in a woman between 18 and 29 years old in good health and CMV-seronegative. CDR3 coding DNA: TGTGCCAGCAGCACACGGACAGGGCGGGAGAACACTGAAGCTTTCTTT. This encodes CASSTRTGRENTEAFF.